A single sample gave rise to the 30 T cell receptor beta chains below, sequenced in a study of molecular identifiers for immune sequencing clone quantification. TCRdb fed the PCR reads into MiXCR, producing one record per CDR3 protein. The data contain some 320,000 distinct CDR3 sequences, roughly a quarter of them singletons. Sequencing was carried out using naive CD8+ T cells from blood, with Jurkat cell RNA spiked in. The subset denotes: FACS-sorted CD8+CD4-CCR7+CD45RA+ naive T cells. These TCRs come from a human donor in good health. Some libraries in this study had Jurkat cell RNA spiked in.

This clonotype was seen repeatedly, ten times or more. This rearrangement joins TRBV7-9 to TRBJ2-7; possible D gene TRBD2, 5 bases. CDR1 SEHNR and CDR2 FQNEAQ come from the germline V gene (reference sequence). The CDR3 spans 14 residues. Trimming took 5 bases from V and 7 from J, leaving 18 bases between them. This CDR3 reads CASSPPPTTGEQYF. CDR3 bases: TGTGCCAGCAGCCCACCCCCCACCACGGGGGAGCAGTACTTC.

About this clonotype itself: A single base separates this from a much larger clone, so it may be a read error. The rearrangement joins TRBV7-6 to TRBJ2-1, with D uncertain. Germline V gene sequence: CDR1 SGHVS, CDR2 FNYEAQ. The CDR3 runs 13 residues. V shed 3 bases and J shed 4 bases, with 7 bases lying between them. In DNA form, the CDR3 reads TGTGCCAGCAGCTTTCACACATACAATGAGCAGTTCTTC. Protein sequence: CASSFHTYNEQFF. The full variable domain, in which reference TRBV7-6 and TRBJ2-1 provide the parts outside the CDR3, is GAGVSQSPRYKVTKRGQDVALRCDPISGHVSLYWYRQALGQGPEFLTYFNYEAQQDKSGLPNDRFSAERPEGSISTLTIQRTEQRDSAMYRCASSFHTYNEQFFGPGTRLTVL.

Note on this clonotype: A clone one base away is much larger, so this may be a read error. The rearrangement uses TRBV12-3 or TRBV12-4 and TRBJ2-6, with D unclear. This CDR3 region has 13 residues. CDR3 region: CVSSLIGANVLTF. The CDR3 coding sequence is TGTGTCAGCAGTTTGATTGGGGCCAACGTCCTGACTTTC.

Comment on this clonotype: Being one base from a much bigger clone, this may be a read error. The chain recombines TRBV6-5 with TRBJ2-7; TRBD2 aligns across 7 bases. Per germline, CDR1 MNHEY and CDR2 SVGAGI. This CDR3 is 13 amino acids long. CDR3 protein: CASSYDRDYEQHF. As DNA, the CDR3 is TGTGCCAGCAGTTACGACCGGGACTACGAGCAGCACTTC.

This clonotype came up many times. The genes are TRBV19 and TRBJ2-1, with TRBD2 matching over 7 bases. Looked up from germline, CDR1 is LNHDA and CDR2 is SQIVND (reference sequence). CDR3 length: 15 amino acids. V dropped 1 base and J dropped 5; count of bases not matched to a gene: 5. CDR3: CASSIGALADNEQFF. Here the CDR3 DNA reads TGTGCCAGTAGTATAGGTGCCCTAGCGGACAATGAGCAGTTCTTC.

This clonotype was counted only a few times. The chain carries TRBV4-3 and TRBJ2-1; 13 bases align to TRBD2. This CDR3 is built from 17 residues. The V gene's germline CDR1 is LGHNA and CDR2 YSLEER. The V and J ends lost 1 base and 7 bases, in that order; junction bases with no gene match: 7. The CDR3 loop is CASSQGRTSGRYNEQFF. The CDR3 DNA is TGCGCCAGCAGCCAAGGCAGGACTAGCGGGAGATATAATGAGCAGTTCTTC.

This clonotype appeared many times. This chain joins TRBV5-4 and TRBJ2-7; D is uncertain. The CDR3 extends over 12 amino acids. Germline-derived CDR1 and CDR2 are SGHNT and YYREEE (reference sequence). V was shortened by 3 bases and J by 0 bases, with 4 bases between the two germline ends. For the CDR3, the DNA is TGTGCCAGCAGCTCGAGCTCCTACGAGCAGTACTTC. It yields the protein CASSSSSYEQYF.

Only a few counts were recorded for this clonotype. The V gene is TRBV30, the J gene TRBJ1-6, with D perhaps matching TRBD1 (6 bases). Germline-derived CDR1 and CDR2 are GTSNPN and SVGIG (reference sequence). The CDR3 length is 16 residues. Trimming removed 5 bases at V and 0 bases at J, with 14 bases between. The CDR3 loop is CAWEGHLSSYNSPLHF. CDR3 in DNA: TGTGCCTGGGAGGGACATCTGAGCTCCTATAATTCACCCCTCCACTTT.

Worth noting for this clonotype: This sequence may be a read error, since a much larger clone differs from it by one base. The rearrangement uses TRBV6-2 or TRBV6-3 and TRBJ2-5; 7 bases fit TRBD2. This CDR3 comprises 11 residues. CDR1 and CDR2 from the germline V gene are MNHEY and SVGEGT. CDR3 residues: CASRGEGSMHF. Written as DNA, the CDR3 is TGTGCCAGCAGGGGGGAGGGCAGTATGCACTTC.

This clonotype was recorded many times. CDR3 in DNA: TGTGCCAGCAGCTGGGACAGGGGGGAGACCACAGATACGCAGTATTTT. Its protein product is CASSWDRGETTDTQYF. The chain has TRBV13 and TRBJ2-3; TRBD1 agrees at 11 bases. J was trimmed by 2 bases and V by 4 bases; bases with no gene match: 5. Looked up from germline, CDR1 is PRHDT and CDR2 is FYEKMQ (reference sequence). CDR3 length: 16 amino acids.

This clonotype has a count of ten or more. This chain uses TRBV5-4 with TRBJ2-7, with D perhaps given as TRBD1 or TRBD2 (5 bases each). Germline CDR1 is SGHNT and CDR2 is YYREEE (reference sequence). The CDR3 has 12 amino acids. V lost 3 bases and J lost 5, with 9 bases in between. The CDR3 region has the DNA TGTGCCAGCAGCTCCCAGGGAGACGAGCAGTACTTC. Encoded protein: CASSSQGDEQYF.

This clonotype was counted ten times or more. The chain joins TRBV12-3 or TRBV12-4 to TRBJ1-1; unclear D gene. The CDR3 runs 13 residues. The V gene lost 5 bases and the J gene lost 4 bases, with 11 bases spanning the gap. Written as DNA, the CDR3 is TGTGCCAGCAGTCTTGCCGGGCCCACTGAAGCTTTCTTT. Translating it yields CASSLAGPTEAFF.

Regarding this clonotype: A much bigger clone sits one base away, suggesting this may be a read error. V and J are TRBV4-1 and TRBJ2-7; 8 bases line up with TRBD1. This CDR3 is built from 14 residues. Germline CDR1 reads MGHRA; CDR2 reads YSYEKL. This chain's CDR3 is CASSHDRGAYGQYF. The CDR3 DNA sequence: TGCGCCAGCAGCCACGACAGGGGAGCCTACGGGCAGTACTTC.

The chain employs TRBV2 and TRBJ2-7; D not resolved. The germline V gene has CDR1 SNHLY and CDR2 FYNNEI. The CDR3 is 15 residues long. V lost 6 bases, J lost 2 bases, and 17 bases lay in between. Here the CDR3 reads CASSSMIQATYEQYF. In nucleotides, the CDR3 is TGTGCCAGCAGCTCCATGATCCAGGCCACCTACGAGCAGTACTTC.

The CDR3: CASSFGIDTEAFF. CDR3 coding DNA: TGTGCCAGCAGCTTTGGGATAGATACTGAAGCTTTCTTT. The chain uses TRBV7-9 and TRBJ1-1; the D is unclear. Trimming shortened V by 3 bases and J by 5 bases, and 10 bases separated the two germline ends. Germline V lookup: CDR1 SEHNR, CDR2 FQNEAQ (reference sequence). CDR3 length: 13 amino acids.

This clonotype has only a few counts. One junction end does not reproduce the germline sequence, and a read error may be involved. This chain links TRBV7-9 with TRBJ1-5; 12 nucleotides match TRBD1. Germline CDR1 is SEHNR and CDR2 is FQNEAQ (reference sequence). The CDR3 contains 15 residues. The DNA for the CDR3 is TGTGCCGGCAGCTTAGGGACAGGGGGCGAACAGCCCCAGCATTTT. It is translated as CAGSLGTGGEQPQHF.

This clonotype was counted only a few times. The gene calls are TRBV2 and TRBJ1-4; 8 nucleotides line up with TRBD1. The germline CDR1 and CDR2 sequences are SNHLY and FYNNEI. CDR3 length: 14 residues. Trimming removed 8 bases from V and 7 bases from J; junction bases left unmatched: 9. DNA for the CDR3: TGTGCCAGCGCCAGGGGGACAGGTGGTGAAAAACTGTTTTTT. Its translation is CASARGTGGEKLFF.

The chain links TRBV6-6 to TRBJ2-7; weak D call: TRBD1 (5 bases). The CDR3 is 17 amino acids. The V end was cut by 6 bases, the J end by 1 base, with 22 bases between. Per germline, CDR1 MNHNY and CDR2 SVGAGI (reference sequence). In nucleotides, the CDR3 is TGTGCCAGCAGAACCACCAGGGCCTCGCCAGGATCCTACGAGCAGTACTTC. Protein product: CASRTTRASPGSYEQYF.

This chain links TRBV15 with TRBJ2-2, with D unclear. The CDR3 consists of 12 residues. V was pared by 9 bases and J by 3 bases, with 8 bases between. CDR1 is LNHNV, CDR2 YYDKDF, per germline (reference sequence). CDR3 region: CATSYDTGELFF. The DNA of the CDR3 is TGTGCCACATCCTACGACACCGGGGAGCTGTTTTTT.

The sample holds many counts of this clonotype. V gene TRBV5-4 combines with J gene TRBJ2-7, with TRBD1 matching 8 bases. Trimming took 0 bases from V and 5 from J; bases not matched to a gene: 4. Germline assignment: CDR1 SGHNT and CDR2 YYREEE (reference sequence). The CDR3 runs 14 residues. CDR3 protein: CASSLGQGSDEQYF. The CDR3 nucleotides are TGTGCCAGCAGCTTGGGACAGGGGAGTGACGAGCAGTACTTC. The entire variable domain, with the rest obtained from reference TRBV5-4 and TRBJ2-7, is as follows: ETGVTQSPTHLIKTRGQQVTLRCSSQSGHNTVSWYQQALGQGPQFIFQYYREEENGRGNFPPRFSGLQFPNYSSELNVNALELDDSALYLCASSLGQGSDEQYFGPGTRLTVT.

This clonotype was seen repeatedly, ten times or more. The gene calls are TRBV7-2 and TRBJ2-5, with TRBD2 matching 7 bases. Germline trimming cut 3 bases from V and 5 bases from J; bases unmatched to any gene: 18. The CDR3 runs to 18 residues. Germline V gene sequence: CDR1 SGHTA, CDR2 FQGNSA. CDR3 sequence (DNA): TGTGCCAGCAGCTTGGGGGTCGTGACTAGCAGTCATACGGAGACCCAGTACTTC. Translation: CASSLGVVTSSHTETQYF. The variable domain in full, completed from reference TRBV7-2 and TRBJ2-5, reads GAGVSQSPSNKVTEKGKDVELRCDPISGHTALYWYRQSLGQGLEFLIYFQGNSAPDKSGLPSDRFSAERTGGSVSTLTIQRTQQEDSAVYLCASSLGVVTSSHTETQYFGPGTRLLVL.

The chain is built from TRBV20-1 and TRBJ2-7; 13 bases line up with TRBD2. Germline CDR1 is DFQATT and CDR2 is SNEGSKA (reference sequence). The length of the CDR3 is 14 residues. V lost 5 bases, J lost 4 bases, and 5 bases stayed unmatched. The DNA of the CDR3 is TGCAGTGCTCCAAGGACTAGCGGGAGTTACGAGCAGTACTTC. Translated: CSAPRTSGSYEQYF.

Details on this clonotype: It may be a read error: a sequence one base away is much more abundant. This chain links TRBV7-9 with TRBJ1-1; weak D call: TRBD1 (5 bases). CDR1 is SEHNR and CDR2 is FQNEAQ in the germline V gene (reference sequence). The CDR3 loop spans 15 amino acids. CDR3 sequence reads: CACSPRGASRTEAFF. The CDR3 nucleotides are TGTGCCTGCAGCCCTCGAGGGGCCTCGAGGACTGAAGCTTTCTTT. The variable domain in full, completed from reference TRBV7-9 and TRBJ1-1, reads DTGVSQNPRHKITKRGQNVTFRCDPISEHNRLYWYRQTLGQGPEFLTYFQNEAQLEKSRLLSDRFSAERPKGSFSTLEIQRTEQGDSAMYLCACSPRGASRTEAFFGQGTRLTVV.

This chain uses TRBV10-2 with TRBJ2-5; 7 bases are shared with TRBD1. V gave up 0 bases and J gave up 3 bases; unmatched junction bases: 1. The germline gives CDR1 WSHSY, CDR2 SAAADI. This CDR3 has 14 residues. The CDR3 spells CASSESGTEETQYF. The CDR3 DNA follows: TGCGCCAGCAGTGAGTCCGGGACAGAAGAGACCCAGTACTTC.

This sequence joins TRBV6-5 and TRBJ2-4; D remains ambiguous. Trimming left V 5 bases short and J 5 bases short, with 10 bases between. This CDR3 has 13 residues. CDR1 and CDR2 from the germline V gene are MNHEY and SVGAGI. The CDR3 sequence: CASSNDPENIQYF. The CDR3 DNA reads as TGTGCCAGCAGTAACGACCCCGAAAACATTCAGTACTTC.

Concerning this clonotype: The junction and the germline gene differ at one end; a read error may be behind it. The V call is TRBV4-1, the J call TRBJ2-7; 7 bases map to TRBD2. This CDR3 comprises 14 residues. Germline V gene data show CDR1 as MGHRA and CDR2 as YSYEKL. As DNA, the CDR3 is TGCGCCAGCAGCCAAGTCCCGAGGGACTACGAGCGGTACTTC. Translated: CASSQVPRDYERYF.

CDR3 loop: CASSLFGGEQYF. The CDR3 nucleotides read TGTGCCAGCAGCTTGTTCGGGGGCGAGCAGTACTTC. The chain employs TRBV5-8 and TRBJ2-7, with D possibly TRBD2 on 6 matching bases. CDR3 size: 12 residues. The germline V gene encodes CDR1 SGHTS and CDR2 YDEGEE. V gave up 1 base and J gave up 6 bases, with 8 bases separating them.

This clonotype was counted ten times or more. The CDR3 here is CSARDGLAGYEQYF. Here the CDR3 DNA reads TGCAGTGCTAGAGATGGACTAGCTGGATATGAGCAGTACTTC. The J gene is TRBJ2-7, the V gene TRBV20-1; 8 nucleotides align to TRBD2. CDR1 and CDR2 (germline): DFQATT, SNEGSKA (reference sequence). Trimming cost V 0 bases and J 7 bases; bases outside gene matches: 8. The CDR3 runs to 14 residues.

This clonotype was counted at least ten times. The chain uses TRBV20-1 and TRBJ2-7; 7 bases line up with TRBD1. Germline V lookup: CDR1 DFQATT, CDR2 SNEGSKA (reference sequence). This CDR3 region has 15 residues. Unmatched junction bases numbered 9, after V lost 0 bases and J lost 4 bases. In DNA form, the CDR3 reads TGCAGTGCTAGAGATCTACAGGGGTTCGATTACGAGCAGTACTTC. It is translated as CSARDLQGFDYEQYF.

This clonotype has a handful of counts. The rearrangement joins TRBV30 to TRBJ1-1; a weak D match, TRBD1 (5 bases). The V gene's germline CDR1 is GTSNPN and CDR2 SVGIG (reference sequence). Deletions cut 1 base from V and 4 bases from J, with 10 bases between. The CDR3 spans 13 residues. CDR3 bases: TGTGCCTGGAGTGAAGTTGGGGGCACTGAAGCTTTCTTT. This encodes CAWSEVGGTEAFF.